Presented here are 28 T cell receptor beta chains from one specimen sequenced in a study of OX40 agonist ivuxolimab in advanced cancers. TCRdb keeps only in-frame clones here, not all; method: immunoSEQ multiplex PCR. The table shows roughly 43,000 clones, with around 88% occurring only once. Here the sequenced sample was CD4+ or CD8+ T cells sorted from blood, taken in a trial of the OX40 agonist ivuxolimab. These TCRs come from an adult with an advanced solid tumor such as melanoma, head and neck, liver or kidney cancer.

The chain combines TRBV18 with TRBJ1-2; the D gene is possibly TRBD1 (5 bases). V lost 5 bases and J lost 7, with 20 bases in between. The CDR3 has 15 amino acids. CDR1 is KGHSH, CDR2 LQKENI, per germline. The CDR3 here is CASSNGASGLFGYTF. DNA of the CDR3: TGTGCCAGCTCAAACGGGGCTTCCGGGTTGTTTGGCTACACCTTC.

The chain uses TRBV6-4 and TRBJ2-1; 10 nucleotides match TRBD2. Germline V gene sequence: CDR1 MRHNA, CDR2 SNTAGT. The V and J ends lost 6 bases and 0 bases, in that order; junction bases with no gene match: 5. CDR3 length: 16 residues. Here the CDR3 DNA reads TGTGCCAGCAGCGGGACTAGCGAGAGCTCCTACAATGAGCAGTTCTTC. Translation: CASSGTSESSYNEQFF.

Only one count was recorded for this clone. The CDR3 nucleotides are TGCGCCAGCAGCTTGGAATTGGGGGAGGAGCAGTACTTC. Encoded protein: CASSLELGEEQYF. The chain employs TRBV5-1 and TRBJ2-7; either TRBD1 or TRBD2 may supply D (5 bases each). There are 13 residues in the CDR3. V was shortened by 0 bases and J by 7 bases, with 11 bases between the two germline ends. Germline-derived CDR1 and CDR2 are SGHRS and YFSETQ.

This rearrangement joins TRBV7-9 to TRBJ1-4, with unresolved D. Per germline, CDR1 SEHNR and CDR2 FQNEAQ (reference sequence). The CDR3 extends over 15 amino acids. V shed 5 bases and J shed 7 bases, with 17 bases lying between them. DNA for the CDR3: TGTGCCAGCAGCCCGCCCTCGGAAACGAGTGAAAAACTGTTTTTT. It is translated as CASSPPSETSEKLFF.

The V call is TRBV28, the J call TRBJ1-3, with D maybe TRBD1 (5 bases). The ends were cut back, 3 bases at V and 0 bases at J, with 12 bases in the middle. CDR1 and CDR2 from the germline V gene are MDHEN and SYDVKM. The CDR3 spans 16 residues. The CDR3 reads CASSLQGPRSGNTIYF. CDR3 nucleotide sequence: TGTGCCAGCAGTTTGCAGGGTCCCCGCTCTGGAAACACCATATATTTT.

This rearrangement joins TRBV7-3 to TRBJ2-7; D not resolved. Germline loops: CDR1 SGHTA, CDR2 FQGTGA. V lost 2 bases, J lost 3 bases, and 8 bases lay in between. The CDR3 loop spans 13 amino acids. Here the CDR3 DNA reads TGTGCCAGCAGCTTAGGCGGATACTACGAGCAGTACTTC. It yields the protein CASSLGGYYEQYF.

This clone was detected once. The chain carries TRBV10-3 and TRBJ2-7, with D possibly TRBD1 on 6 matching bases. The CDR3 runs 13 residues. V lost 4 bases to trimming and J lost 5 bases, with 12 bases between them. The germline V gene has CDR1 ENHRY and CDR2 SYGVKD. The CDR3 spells CAISGSQGNEQYF. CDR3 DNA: TGTGCCATCAGTGGCTCACAGGGTAACGAGCAGTACTTC.

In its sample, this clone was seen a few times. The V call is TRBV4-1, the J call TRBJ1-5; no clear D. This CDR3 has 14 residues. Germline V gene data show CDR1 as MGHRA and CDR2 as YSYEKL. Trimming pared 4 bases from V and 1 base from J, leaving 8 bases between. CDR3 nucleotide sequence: TGCGCCAGCAGCCGCGTGGGGAGCAATCAGCCCCAGCATTTT. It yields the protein CASSRVGSNQPQHF.

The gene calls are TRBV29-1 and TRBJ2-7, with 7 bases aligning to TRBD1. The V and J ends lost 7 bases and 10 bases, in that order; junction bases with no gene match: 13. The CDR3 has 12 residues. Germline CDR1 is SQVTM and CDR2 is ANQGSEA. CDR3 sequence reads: CSAAGQAGEQYF. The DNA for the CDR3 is TGCAGCGCCGCAGGACAGGCTGGGGAACAGTACTTC.

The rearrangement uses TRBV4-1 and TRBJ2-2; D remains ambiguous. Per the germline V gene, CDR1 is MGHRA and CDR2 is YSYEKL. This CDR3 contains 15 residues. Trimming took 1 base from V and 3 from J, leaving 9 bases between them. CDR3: CASSQVRGYTGELFF. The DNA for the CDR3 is TGCGCCAGCAGCCAAGTGCGCGGCTACACCGGGGAGCTGTTTTTT.

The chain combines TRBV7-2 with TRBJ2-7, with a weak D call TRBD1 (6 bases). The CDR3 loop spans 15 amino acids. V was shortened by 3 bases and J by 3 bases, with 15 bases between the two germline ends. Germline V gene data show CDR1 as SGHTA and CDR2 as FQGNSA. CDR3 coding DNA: TGTGCCAGCAGCTTCCAAAATACAGGGAGCTACGAGCAGTACTTC. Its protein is CASSFQNTGSYEQYF. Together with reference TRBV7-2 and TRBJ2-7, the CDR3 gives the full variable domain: GAGVSQSPSNKVTEKGKDVELRCDPISGHTALYWYRQSLGQGLEFLIYFQGNSAPDKSGLPSDRFSAERTGGSVSTLTIQRTQQEDSAVYLCASSFQNTGSYEQYFGPGTRLTVT.

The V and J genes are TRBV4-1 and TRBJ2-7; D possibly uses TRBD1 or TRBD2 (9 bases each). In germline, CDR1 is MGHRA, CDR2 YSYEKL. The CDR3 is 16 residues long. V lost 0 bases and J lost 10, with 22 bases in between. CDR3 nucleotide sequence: TGCGCCAGCAGCCAAGAGCGGGGGGGACAGGGTCCAGTTCAGTACTTC. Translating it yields CASSQERGGQGPVQYF.

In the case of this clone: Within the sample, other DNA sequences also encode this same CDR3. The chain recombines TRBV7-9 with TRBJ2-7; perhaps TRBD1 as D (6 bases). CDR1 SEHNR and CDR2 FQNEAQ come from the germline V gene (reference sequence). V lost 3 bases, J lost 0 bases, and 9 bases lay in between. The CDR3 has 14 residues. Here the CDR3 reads CASSLGQSSYEQYF. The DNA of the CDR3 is TGTGCCAGCAGCTTGGGACAAAGCTCCTACGAGCAGTACTTC.

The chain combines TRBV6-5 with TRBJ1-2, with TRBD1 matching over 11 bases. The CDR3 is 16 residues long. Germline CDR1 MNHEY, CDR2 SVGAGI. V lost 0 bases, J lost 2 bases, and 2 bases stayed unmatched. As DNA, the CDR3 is TGTGCCAGCAGTTACTCGAGGACAGGGGGCAACTATGGCTACACCTTC. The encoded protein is CASSYSRTGGNYGYTF.

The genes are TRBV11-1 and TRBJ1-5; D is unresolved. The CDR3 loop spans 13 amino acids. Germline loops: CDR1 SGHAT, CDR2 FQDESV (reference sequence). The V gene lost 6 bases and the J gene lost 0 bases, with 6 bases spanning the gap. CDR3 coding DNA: TGTGCCAGCAGTAGAGATAGCAATCAGCCCCAGCATTTT. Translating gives CASSRDSNQPQHF.

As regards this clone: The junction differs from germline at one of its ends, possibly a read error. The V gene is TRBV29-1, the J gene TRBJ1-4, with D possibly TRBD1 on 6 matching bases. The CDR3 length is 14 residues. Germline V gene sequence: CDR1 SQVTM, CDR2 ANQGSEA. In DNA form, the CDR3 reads TGCAGCGGCACATTACAGGGTTCTAACGAAAAACTGTTTTTT. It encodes CSGTLQGSNEKLFF. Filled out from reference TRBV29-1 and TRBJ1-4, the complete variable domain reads SAVISQKPSRDICQRGTSLTIQCQVDSQVTMMFWYRQQPGQSLTLIATANQGSEATYESGFVIDKFPISRPNLTFSTLTVSNMSPEDSSIYLCSGTLQGSNEKLFFGSGTQLSVL.

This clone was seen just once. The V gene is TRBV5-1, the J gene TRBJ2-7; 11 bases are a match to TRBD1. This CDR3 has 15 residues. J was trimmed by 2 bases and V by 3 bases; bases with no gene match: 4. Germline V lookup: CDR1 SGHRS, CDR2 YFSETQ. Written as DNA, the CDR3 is TGCGCCAGCAGCTCCGGGACAGGGGGTCCCTACGAGCAGTACTTC. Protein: CASSSGTGGPYEQYF.

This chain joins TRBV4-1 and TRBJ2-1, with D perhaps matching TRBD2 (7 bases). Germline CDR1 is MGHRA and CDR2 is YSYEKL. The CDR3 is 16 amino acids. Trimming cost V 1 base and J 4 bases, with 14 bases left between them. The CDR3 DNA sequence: TGCGCCAGCAGCCAAGGTGCGGGGGCTCAGTACAATGAGCAGTTCTTC. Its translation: CASSQGAGAQYNEQFF.

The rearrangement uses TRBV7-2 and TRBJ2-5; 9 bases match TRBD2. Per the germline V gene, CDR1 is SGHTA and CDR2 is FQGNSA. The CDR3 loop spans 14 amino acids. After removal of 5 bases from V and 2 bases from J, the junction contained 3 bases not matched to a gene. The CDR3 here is CASSAGLAQETQYF. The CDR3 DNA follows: TGTGCCAGCAGCGCGGGACTAGCACAAGAGACCCAGTACTTC.

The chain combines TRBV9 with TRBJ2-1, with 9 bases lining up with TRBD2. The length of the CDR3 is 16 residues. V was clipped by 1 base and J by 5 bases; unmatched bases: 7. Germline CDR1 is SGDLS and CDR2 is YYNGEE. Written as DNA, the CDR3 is TGTGCCAGCAGCGTAAACGGGCTAGCGGGGCACAATGAGCAGTTCTTC. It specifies CASSVNGLAGHNEQFF.

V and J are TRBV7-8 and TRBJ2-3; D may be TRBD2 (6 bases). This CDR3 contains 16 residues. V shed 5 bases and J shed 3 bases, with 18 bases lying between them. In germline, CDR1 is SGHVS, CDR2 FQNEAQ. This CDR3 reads CASSPEVGGGTDTQYF. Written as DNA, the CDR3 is TGTGCCAGCAGCCCGGAAGTAGGTGGAGGGACAGATACGCAGTATTTT.

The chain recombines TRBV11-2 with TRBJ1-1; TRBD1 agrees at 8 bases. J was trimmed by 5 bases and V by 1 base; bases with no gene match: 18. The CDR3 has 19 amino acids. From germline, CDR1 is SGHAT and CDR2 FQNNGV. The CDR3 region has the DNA TGTGCCAGCAGCTTAGGGGACAAGGGAAGGTGGCAGGGGGCTACTGAAGCTTTCTTT. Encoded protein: CASSLGDKGRWQGATEAFF.

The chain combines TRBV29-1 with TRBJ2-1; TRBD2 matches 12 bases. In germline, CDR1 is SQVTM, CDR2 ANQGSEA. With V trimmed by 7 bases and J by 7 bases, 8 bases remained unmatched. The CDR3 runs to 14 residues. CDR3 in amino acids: CSASLAGGPNEQFF. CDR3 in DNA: TGCAGCGCTTCCCTAGCGGGGGGGCCAAATGAGCAGTTCTTC.

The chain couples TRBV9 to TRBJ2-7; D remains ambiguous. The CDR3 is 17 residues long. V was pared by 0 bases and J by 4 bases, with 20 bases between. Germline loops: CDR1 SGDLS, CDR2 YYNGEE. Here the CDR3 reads CASSVGPGPWSLYEQYF. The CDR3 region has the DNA TGTGCCAGCAGCGTAGGACCCGGGCCCTGGAGCCTTTACGAGCAGTACTTC. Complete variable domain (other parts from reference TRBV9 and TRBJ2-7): DSGVTQTPKHLITATGQRVTLRCSPRSGDLSVYWYQQSLDQGLQFLIQYYNGEERAKGNILERFSAQQFPDLHSELNLSSLELGDSALYFCASSVGPGPWSLYEQYFGPGTRLTVT.

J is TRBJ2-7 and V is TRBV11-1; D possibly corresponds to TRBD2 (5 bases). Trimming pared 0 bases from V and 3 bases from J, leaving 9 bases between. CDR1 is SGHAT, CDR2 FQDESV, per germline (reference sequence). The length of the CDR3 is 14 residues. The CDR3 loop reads CASSLAGSYYEQYF. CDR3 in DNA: TGTGCCAGCAGCTTAGCGGGGAGTTACTACGAGCAGTACTTC.

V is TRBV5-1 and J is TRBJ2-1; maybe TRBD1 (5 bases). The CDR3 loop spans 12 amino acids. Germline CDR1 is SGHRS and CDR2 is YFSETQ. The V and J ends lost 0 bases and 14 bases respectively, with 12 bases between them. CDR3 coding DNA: TGCGCCAGCAGCTTGGAGGGGCGCGGTAAGTTCTTC. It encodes CASSLEGRGKFF. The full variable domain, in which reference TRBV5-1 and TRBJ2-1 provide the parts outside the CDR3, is KAGVTQTPRYLIKTRGQQVTLSCSPISGHRSVSWYQQTPGQGLQFLFEYFSETQRNKGNFPGRFSGRQFSNSRSEMNVSTLELGDSALYLCASSLEGRGKFFGPGTRLTVL.

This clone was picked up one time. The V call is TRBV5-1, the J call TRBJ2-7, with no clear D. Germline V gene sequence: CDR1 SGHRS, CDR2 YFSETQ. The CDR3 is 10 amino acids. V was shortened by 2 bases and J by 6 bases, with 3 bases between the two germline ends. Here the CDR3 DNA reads TGCGCCAGCAGCTTCAGCGAGCAGTACTTC. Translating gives CASSFSEQYF.

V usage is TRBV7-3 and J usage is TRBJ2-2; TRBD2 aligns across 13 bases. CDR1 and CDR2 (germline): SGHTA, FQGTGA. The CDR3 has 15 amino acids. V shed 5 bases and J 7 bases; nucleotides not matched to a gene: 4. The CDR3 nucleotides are TGTGCCAGCAGCCGGACTAGCGGGAGTGGCGGGGAGCTGTTTTTT. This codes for CASSRTSGSGGELFF.